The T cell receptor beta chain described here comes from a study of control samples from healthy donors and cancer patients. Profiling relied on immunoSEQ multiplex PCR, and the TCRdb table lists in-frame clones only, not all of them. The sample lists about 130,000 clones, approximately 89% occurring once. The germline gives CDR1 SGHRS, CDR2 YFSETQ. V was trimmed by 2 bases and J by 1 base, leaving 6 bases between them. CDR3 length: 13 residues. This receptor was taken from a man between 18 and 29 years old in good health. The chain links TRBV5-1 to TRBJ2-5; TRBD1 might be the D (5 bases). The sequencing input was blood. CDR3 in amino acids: CASSLGVQETQYF. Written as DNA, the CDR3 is TGCGCCAGCAGCTTAGGGGTCCAAGAGACCCAGTACTTC.